These T cell receptor beta chains were read from a single sample in a study of blood T cell repertoires in COVID-19. The protocol was immunoSEQ multiplex PCR, while the TCRdb copy is restricted to in-frame clones and leaves out a portion. Among a few hundred thousand clones listed, around 90% were seen once. The source material was peripheral blood. The receptors derive from a woman in her 30s with acute or convalescent COVID-19. Both conserved end residues are part of each CDR3. A D gene is named only where the DNA matches it firmly. Size tells how often a clone was seen (once, few, many) or the class of an expanded clone, and some rows leave it out.

J gene: TRBJ1-5; V gene: TRBV19; clone size: NA; D gene: NA; CDR3 DNA: TGTGCCAGTAGTACCGGGAGGGGTGGCAGCAATCAGCCCCAGCATTTT; CDR3 protein: CASSTGRGGSNQPQHF
J gene: TRBJ1-4; V gene: TRBV12-5; clone size: NA; D gene: NA; CDR3 DNA: TGTGCTAGTGGTTTTTTTTTGGGAGGGAATGAAAAACTGTTTTTT; CDR3 protein: CASGFFLGGNEKLFF
J gene: TRBJ1-6; V gene: TRBV10-1; clone size: NA; D gene: NA; CDR3 DNA: TGCGCCAGCAGTGACTTGGGGCAGCCGGATTCACCCCTCCACTTT; CDR3 protein: CASSDLGQPDSPLHF
J gene: TRBJ1-2; V gene: TRBV29-1; clone size: NA; D gene: TRBD1; CDR3 DNA: TGCAGCGTGCCGGGACAGGGGCTCTATGGCTACACCTTC; CDR3 protein: CSVPGQGLYGYTF
J gene: TRBJ1-1; V gene: TRBV3-1/TRBV3-2; clone size: few; D gene: TRBD1; CDR3 DNA: TGTGCCAGCAGCCCGGACAGGGAGCCGAACACTGAAGCTTTCTTT; CDR3 protein: CASSPDREPNTEAFF
J gene: TRBJ1-1; V gene: TRBV18; clone size: NA; D gene: NA; CDR3 DNA: TGTGCCAGCTCACCACGTGGGGCAGCGAACACTGAAGCTTTCTTT; CDR3 protein: CASSPRGAANTEAFF
J gene: TRBJ2-1; V gene: TRBV13; clone size: NA; D gene: TRBD2; CDR3 DNA: TGTGCCAGCAGCTCACGGACTAGCGGGACCAATGAGCAGTTCTTC; CDR3 protein: CASSSRTSGTNEQFF
J gene: TRBJ2-1; V gene: TRBV19; clone size: NA; D gene: TRBD2; CDR3 DNA: TGTGCCAGTAGTACAATAGCGGGTAGCGCCTACAATGAGCAGTTCTTC; CDR3 protein: CASSTIAGSAYNEQFF
J gene: TRBJ2-7; V gene: TRBV5-4; clone size: NA; D gene: NA; CDR3 DNA: TGTGCCAGCAGTTTCAATCCTAGCGCAAGCTCCTACGAGCAGTACTTC; CDR3 protein: CASSFNPSASSYEQYF
J gene: TRBJ2-2; V gene: TRBV6-5; clone size: once; D gene: TRBD2; CDR3 DNA: TGTGCCAGCAGTTACTTTAGACTAGCGGGGACCGGGGAGCTGTTTTTT; CDR3 protein: CASSYFRLAGTGELFF
J gene: TRBJ1-1; V gene: TRBV11-3; clone size: NA; D gene: NA; CDR3 DNA: TGTGCCAGCAGCTTTCAAGGGGGTGAAGCTTTCTTT; CDR3 protein: CASSFQGGEAFF
J gene: TRBJ2-7; V gene: TRBV5-5; clone size: NA; D gene: NA; CDR3 DNA: TGTGCCAGCAGCCCCGGAGATTCCTACGAGCAGTACTTC; CDR3 protein: CASSPGDSYEQYF
J gene: TRBJ1-6; V gene: TRBV2; clone size: NA; D gene: TRBD1; CDR3 DNA: TGTGCCAGAAGACAGGGACGGGATTCACCCCTCCACTTT; CDR3 protein: CARRQGRDSPLHF
J gene: TRBJ2-1; V gene: TRBV27; clone size: NA; D gene: TRBD2; CDR3 DNA: TGTGCCAGCAGTTTTGATGCGGGAGTTCCGGTTCGTTTCTTC; CDR3 protein: CASSFDAGVPVRFF
J gene: TRBJ2-3; V gene: TRBV7-9; clone size: NA; D gene: TRBD1; CDR3 DNA: TGTGCCAGCAGCCCGGGACAGGGTCACACAGATACGCAGTATTTT; CDR3 protein: CASSPGQGHTDTQYF
J gene: TRBJ2-4; V gene: TRBV7-3; clone size: NA; D gene: NA; CDR3 DNA: TGTGCCAGCAGCCCAACCGAGGACTCCTACATTCAGTACTTC; CDR3 protein: CASSPTEDSYIQYF
J gene: TRBJ1-3; V gene: TRBV5-1; clone size: NA; D gene: TRBD1; CDR3 DNA: TGCGCCAGCAGCGGGGGGACAGTCCGATCTGGAAACACCATATATTTT; CDR3 protein: CASSGGTVRSGNTIYF
J gene: TRBJ2-3; V gene: TRBV4-1; clone size: NA; D gene: TRBD1; CDR3 DNA: TGCGCCAGCAGCCAACACCCACAGGGGGCAAGCACAGATACGCAGTATTTT; CDR3 protein: CASSQHPQGASTDTQYF
J gene: TRBJ1-5; V gene: TRBV6-2/TRBV6-3; clone size: NA; D gene: NA; CDR3 DNA: TGTGCCAGCAGTTACTCGGGGAGGGACACGGTTAGCAATCAGCCCCAGCATTTT; CDR3 protein: CASSYSGRDTVSNQPQHF
J gene: TRBJ2-5; V gene: TRBV11-3; clone size: NA; D gene: TRBD2; CDR3 DNA: TGTGCCAGCAGCTTAGATAGCGGGGCGGGGGAGACCCAGTACTTC; CDR3 protein: CASSLDSGAGETQYF
J gene: TRBJ2-7; V gene: TRBV3-1/TRBV3-2; clone size: NA; D gene: NA; CDR3 DNA: TGTGCCAGCAGCCAAGATGGGGGGTTTGACGAGCAGTACTTC; CDR3 protein: CASSQDGGFDEQYF
J gene: TRBJ2-3; V gene: TRBV5-1; clone size: NA; D gene: TRBD2; CDR3 DNA: TGCGCCAGCAGCTCAGGACTAGCGGGAGGGGTCACAGATACGCAGTATTTT; CDR3 protein: CASSSGLAGGVTDTQYF
J gene: TRBJ2-1; V gene: TRBV7-2; clone size: NA; D gene: TRBD1; CDR3 DNA: TGTGCCAGCAGCCTTGACAGGGTTTACAATGAGCAGTTCTTC; CDR3 protein: CASSLDRVYNEQFF
J gene: TRBJ2-2; V gene: TRBV24-1; clone size: NA; D gene: NA; CDR3 DNA: TGTGCCACCAGTGCGTCGGGAGACACCGGGGAGCTGTTTTTT; CDR3 protein: CATSASGDTGELFF
J gene: TRBJ2-7; V gene: TRBV5-4; clone size: NA; D gene: TRBD2; CDR3 DNA: TGTGCCAGCAGCGGAGGACTAGCGGGAAGTTACGAGCAGTACTTC; CDR3 protein: CASSGGLAGSYEQYF
J gene: TRBJ2-7; V gene: TRBV29-1; clone size: NA; D gene: TRBD1; CDR3 DNA: TGCAGCGTCGAGGGTCCGGGACAGAGCTCCTACGAGCAGTACTTC; CDR3 protein: CSVEGPGQSSYEQYF
J gene: TRBJ1-5; V gene: TRBV15; clone size: NA; D gene: TRBD1; CDR3 DNA: TGTGCCACCAGCAGGACAGGGGGCGCATATCAGCCCCAGCATTTT; CDR3 protein: CATSRTGGAYQPQHF
J gene: TRBJ2-6; V gene: TRBV24-1; clone size: NA; D gene: TRBD1; CDR3 DNA: TGTGCCACCAGCAACAGGGGGCAGGGGGATGGGGCCAACGTCCTGACTTTC; CDR3 protein: CATSNRGQGDGANVLTF
J gene: TRBJ2-3; V gene: TRBV5-1; clone size: NA; D gene: NA; CDR3 DNA: TGCGCCAGCAGCCGGTTCACAGATACGCAGTATTTT; CDR3 protein: CASSRFTDTQYF
J gene: TRBJ1-1; V gene: TRBV15; clone size: NA; D gene: NA; CDR3 DNA: TGTGCCACCAGCAGAGCGCGGTTATCGAACACTGAAGCTTTCTTT; CDR3 protein: CATSRARLSNTEAFF
J gene: TRBJ1-1; V gene: TRBV11-1; clone size: NA; D gene: NA; CDR3 DNA: TGTGCCAGCAGCTTTCGGGTGACCCTGAACACTGAAGCTTTCTTT; CDR3 protein: CASSFRVTLNTEAFF
J gene: TRBJ2-5; V gene: TRBV6-2/TRBV6-3; clone size: NA; D gene: NA; CDR3 DNA: TGTGCCAGCAGTCAGTTTTTCGAGACCCAGTACTTC; CDR3 protein: CASSQFFETQYF
J gene: TRBJ2-3; V gene: TRBV19; clone size: NA; D gene: NA; CDR3 DNA: TGTGCCAGTAGTATAACGGGGACAGATACGCAGTATTTT; CDR3 protein: CASSITGTDTQYF
J gene: TRBJ1-1; V gene: TRBV5-5; clone size: NA; D gene: TRBD1; CDR3 DNA: TGTGCCAGCAGCTTGGACAGGGGGCCTACTGAAGCTTTCTTT; CDR3 protein: CASSLDRGPTEAFF
J gene: TRBJ2-1; V gene: TRBV14; clone size: NA; D gene: NA; CDR3 DNA: TGTGCCAGCAGCCTTCGGGGTTGGGGTGAGCAGTTCTTC; CDR3 protein: CASSLRGWGEQFF
J gene: TRBJ2-2; V gene: TRBV9; clone size: NA; D gene: TRBD2; CDR3 DNA: TGTGCCAGCAGCGTACTCGGACTAGCGGGAGGGCATACCGGGGAGCTGTTTTTT; CDR3 protein: CASSVLGLAGGHTGELFF
J gene: TRBJ2-1; V gene: TRBV9; clone size: NA; D gene: TRBD2; CDR3 DNA: TGTGCCAGCAGCGATAGCGGGATTCTCAATGAGCAGTTCTTC; CDR3 protein: CASSDSGILNEQFF
J gene: TRBJ2-1; V gene: TRBV5-5; clone size: NA; D gene: NA; CDR3 DNA: TGTGCCAGCACCGAGTTCCAGGCCCAGTTCTTC; CDR3 protein: CASTEFQAQFF
J gene: TRBJ2-4; V gene: TRBV9; clone size: once; D gene: TRBD1; CDR3 DNA: TGTGCCAGCAGCGAGGGGACAGGGTCCACAAACATTCAGTACTTC; CDR3 protein: CASSEGTGSTNIQYF
J gene: TRBJ1-2; V gene: TRBV5-6; clone size: NA; D gene: TRBD1; CDR3 DNA: TGTGCCAGCAGCAATCCACGGGACAGCCCTAACCCGGGTGACTATGGCTACACCTTC; CDR3 protein: CASSNPRDSPNPGDYGYTF
J gene: TRBJ1-4; V gene: TRBV5-1; clone size: NA; D gene: TRBD1; CDR3 DNA: TGCGCCAGCACCCGGACAGGGCGGTATGAAAAACTGTTTTTT; CDR3 protein: CASTRTGRYEKLFF
J gene: TRBJ2-1; V gene: TRBV9; clone size: NA; D gene: TRBD2; CDR3 DNA: TGTGCCAGCAGCGTAACACTAGCGAATGAGCAGTTCTTC; CDR3 protein: CASSVTLANEQFF